This TCR beta chain originates from a study of PD-L1 blockade in urothelial cancer. About the research overall: Starting in the mid-2010s, patients were given atezolizumab (1,200 mg intravenously every 3 weeks).

This clone occurred once. Sequencing used immunoSEQ multiplex PCR; TCRdb keeps in-frame clones, though not all of them. The sample lists under 55,000 clones, around 84% seen once, with 3.2% in the top ten. Time point meaning: pretreatment peripheral blood. V lost 4 bases to trimming and J lost 2 bases; unmatched junction nucleotides: 5. The germline V gene has CDR1 SGHRS and CDR2 YFSETQ. The CDR3 contains 15 residues. The V call is TRBV5-1, the J call TRBJ2-5; TRBD2 matches at 10 bases. The sample here was PBMCs, taken around atezolizumab (anti-PD-L1) treatment. The source is a man between 70 and 80 years old with urothelial cancer. Here the CDR3 DNA reads TGCGCCAGCAGCCCAGCGGGAGGGAAACAAGAGACCCAGTACTTC. This translates into CASSPAGGKQETQYF.